This T cell receptor (beta chain) was recorded in a study of spatial heterogeneity in lung cancer. As for the study in general: Consistent detection of more beta-chain than alpha-chain sequences was observed.

Germline V gene sequence: CDR1 SGDLS, CDR2 YYNGEE. Trimming took off 1 base at V and 3 bases at J, with 19 bases between the two ends. The CDR3 is 17 amino acids. A distinct unique molecular identifier was carried by each TCR cDNA molecule. TCRdb redid the calling of the 5' RACE reads with MiXCR, one entry per CDR3 protein. This table holds 45,000 to 55,000 distinct CDR3 sequences, less than 5.5% found once. The time point here: sample taken at primary tumor resection. Samples were obtained from around 73 donors, all untreated early-stage non-small cell lung cancer patients. Sequencing of whole RNA from tumor, nontumor lung or frozen PBMC involved no sorting.

The chain is built from TRBV9 and TRBJ1-2; D gene unclear. The specimen comprised PBMCs, sampled at surgery. This TCR was recovered from a male donor with early-stage non-small cell lung cancer. CDR3 bases: TGTGCCAGCAGCGTAATCCCCCTTAGGGCGAGCGACTATGGCTACACCTTC. Protein sequence: CASSVIPLRASDYGYTF. The entire variable domain, with the rest obtained from reference TRBV9 and TRBJ1-2, is as follows: DSGVTQTPKHLITATGQRVTLRCSPRSGDLSVYWYQQSLDQGLQFLIQYYNGEERAKGNILERFSAQQFPDLHSELNLSSLELGDSALYFCASSVIPLRASDYGYTFGSGTRLTVV.